What follows is one T cell receptor beta chain and its context. Its antigen is currently not known. Base-call qualities are not available, and no considerably larger clone is one nucleotide away. This sample was taken from a study of blood T cell repertoires in COVID-19 (dated by TCRdb to 2019 to 2021). As for the study more broadly: Samples from collaborators originated in the United States, Italy and Spain and spanned both the acute and convalescent phases of COVID-19. HLA class I and class II types, where available, came from metadata supplied by the sample provider rather than from assay-based typing. Nearly every sample came with metadata listing a de-identified subject ID, COVID-19 status, age in years and sex. The prospective study material was composed of cDNA or gDNA derived from T cells, B-cell-depleted T cells, or PBMCs. Samples were obtained from the ongoing ImmuneRACE study (first 160 participants) and from approximately 1,200 subjects provided by 6 global collaborators. The dataset comprised deeply sampled blood TCRbeta repertoires from subjects exposed to, actively infected with, or recovered from COVID-19. The repertoires were made available in a free public database intended to serve as a resource for research on the immune response to SARS-CoV-2.

Enrolling through a virtual design, the prospective study's participants ranged in age from roughly 18 to 95 years and lived across about two dozen United States geographic areas. In the prospective study, participants were assigned to cohorts based on the clinical history participants reported in a screening survey and a study questionnaire. Exposed participants had been in contact with someone with a PCR-confirmed or clinician-diagnosed COVID-19 case within 2 weeks of study entry. In the prospective study, mobile phlebotomists collected whole blood, serum and a nasopharyngeal or oropharyngeal swab from each participant. Over an approximately 2-month period, participants in the prospective study had the option of providing additional blood draws and questionnaires. Prospective study blood samples were shipped either frozen or at room temperature before DNA extraction. TCRbeta CDR3 regions were amplified from genomic DNA using the immunoSEQ Assay, a bias-controlled multiplex PCR. From the authors' description of their analysis: The number of nucleated cells in each sample was estimated from the amplification of reference gene primers within the assay. To quantify the absolute abundance of each unique TCRbeta CDR3 rearrangement, sequence reads were collapsed and filtered. For each sample, productive Simpson clonality was calculated as the square root of Simpson's diversity index across productive rearrangements. The table comes from immuneACCESS by way of TCRdb, which keeps in-frame sequences with V and J called. Part of the clones is missing from these tables; in studies checked, under half for an unresolved V gene and the rest for unknown reasons. V, J and clone size were drawn from that table, and D and trimming were deduced from the DNA. The sample table lists around 250,000 clones, 80% to 90% of them with a count of one. The ten largest clones add up to 2.5% to 3.5% of the sample.

Results the study describes overall, beyond this receptor: Clinical and demographic metadata were provided uncurated, with the amount varying by source and participant.

The V and J ends are trimmed by 1 base and 0 bases, leaving 7 bases between them. Via the germline V gene (reference sequence), CDR1 is LGHDT and CDR2 YNNKEL. The CDR3 starts with the cysteine, ends with the valine, and has 14 residues. This entry keeps only the CDR3 DNA: 42 bases, framed from base 1. Sequences were obtained from PBMCs or T cells enriched from blood (not recorded which). The TCR was taken from a woman aged 40 to 55 who had been exposed to COVID-19. The chain is made from TRBV3-1 (or the pseudogene TRBV3-2) and TRBJ2-7; TRBD2 is possibly the D segment (5 matching bases). At the DNA level, the sequence is TGTGCCAGCAGCCAAGCGGGGAGCTCCTACGAGCAGTACGTC. Its protein is CASSQAGSSYEQYV.